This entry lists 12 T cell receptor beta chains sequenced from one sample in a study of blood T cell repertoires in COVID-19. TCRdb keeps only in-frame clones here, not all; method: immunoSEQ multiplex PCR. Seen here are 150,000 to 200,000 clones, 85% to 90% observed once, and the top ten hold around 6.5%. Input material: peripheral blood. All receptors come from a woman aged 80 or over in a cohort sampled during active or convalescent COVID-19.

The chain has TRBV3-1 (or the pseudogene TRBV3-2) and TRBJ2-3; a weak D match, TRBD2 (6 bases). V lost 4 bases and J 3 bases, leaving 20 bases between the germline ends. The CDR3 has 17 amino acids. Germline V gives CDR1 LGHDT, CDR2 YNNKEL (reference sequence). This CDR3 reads CASSPPGQLGGTDTQYF. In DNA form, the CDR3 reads TGTGCCAGCAGCCCACCCGGGCAGCTGGGAGGAACAGATACGCAGTATTTT.

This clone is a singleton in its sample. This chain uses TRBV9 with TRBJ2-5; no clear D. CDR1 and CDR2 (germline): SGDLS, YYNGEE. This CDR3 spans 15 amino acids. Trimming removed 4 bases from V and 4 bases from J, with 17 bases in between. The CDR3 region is CASSLSGWRGETQYF. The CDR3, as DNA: TGTGCCAGCAGCCTGAGTGGGTGGCGCGGAGAGACCCAGTACTTC.

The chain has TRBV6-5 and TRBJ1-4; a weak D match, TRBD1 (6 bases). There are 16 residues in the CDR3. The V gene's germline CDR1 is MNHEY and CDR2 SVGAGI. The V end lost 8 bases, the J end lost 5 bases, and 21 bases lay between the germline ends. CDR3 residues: CASRSRTGQRNEKLFF. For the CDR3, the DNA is TGTGCCAGCCGTTCTCGAACCGGACAGCGAAATGAAAAACTGTTTTTT.

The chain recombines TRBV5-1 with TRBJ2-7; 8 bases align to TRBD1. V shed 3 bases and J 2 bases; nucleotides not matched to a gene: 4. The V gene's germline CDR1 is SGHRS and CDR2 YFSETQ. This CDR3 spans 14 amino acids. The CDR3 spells CASSSGQGTYEQYV. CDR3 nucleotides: TGCGCCAGCAGCTCCGGACAGGGAACCTACGAGCAGTACGTC.

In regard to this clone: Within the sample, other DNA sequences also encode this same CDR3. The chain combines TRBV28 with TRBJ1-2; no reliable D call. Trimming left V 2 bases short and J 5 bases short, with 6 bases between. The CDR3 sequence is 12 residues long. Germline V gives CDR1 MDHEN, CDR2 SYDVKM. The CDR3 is CASSLTGYGYTF. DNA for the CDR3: TGTGCCAGCAGTTTAACGGGATATGGCTACACCTTC.

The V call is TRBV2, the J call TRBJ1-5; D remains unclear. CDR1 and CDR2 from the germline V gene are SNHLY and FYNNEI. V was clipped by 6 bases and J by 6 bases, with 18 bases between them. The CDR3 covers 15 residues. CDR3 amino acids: CASRAGEWLGQPQHF. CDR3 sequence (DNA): TGTGCCAGCAGGGCCGGGGAGTGGTTGGGTCAGCCCCAGCATTTT.

In DNA, the CDR3 is TGCGCCAGCAGTGACCTAGCGGGAACCTACGAGCAGTACGTC. Its protein product is CASSDLAGTYEQYV. The V and J genes are TRBV10-2 and TRBJ2-7; 9 bases are shared with TRBD2. Germline assignment: CDR1 WSHSY and CDR2 SAAADI. V shed 3 bases and J 2 bases; nucleotides not matched to a gene: 2. The CDR3 contains 14 residues.

This CDR3 reads CSVTTTGGYEQFF. CDR3 in DNA: TGCAGCGTTACCACGACAGGGGGCTATGAGCAGTTCTTC. The chain uses TRBV29-1 and TRBJ2-1; 10 nucleotides align to TRBD1. The CDR3 covers 13 residues. The germline V gene has CDR1 SQVTM and CDR2 ANQGSEA. J lost 8 bases, V lost 5 bases, and 6 bases had no gene match.

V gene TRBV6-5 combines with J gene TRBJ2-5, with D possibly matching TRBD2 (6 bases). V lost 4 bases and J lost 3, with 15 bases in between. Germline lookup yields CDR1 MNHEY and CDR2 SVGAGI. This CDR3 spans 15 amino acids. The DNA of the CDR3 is TGTGCCAGCAGTTTGGGGCTGCGGGAAAAAGAGACCCAGTACTTC. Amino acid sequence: CASSLGLREKETQYF.

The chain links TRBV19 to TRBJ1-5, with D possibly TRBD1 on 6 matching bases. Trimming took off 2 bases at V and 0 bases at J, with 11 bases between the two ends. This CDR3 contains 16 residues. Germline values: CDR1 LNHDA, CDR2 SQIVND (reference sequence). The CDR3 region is CASSITRGYSNQPQHF. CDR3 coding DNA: TGTGCCAGTAGTATAACCAGGGGTTATAGCAATCAGCCCCAGCATTTT.

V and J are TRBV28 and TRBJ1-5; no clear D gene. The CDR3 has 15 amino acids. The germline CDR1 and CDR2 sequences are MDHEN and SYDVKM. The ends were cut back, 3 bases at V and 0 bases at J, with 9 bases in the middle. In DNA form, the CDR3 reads TGTGCCAGCAGTTTGACGGAGGATAGCAATCAGCCCCAGCATTTT. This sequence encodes CASSLTEDSNQPQHF.

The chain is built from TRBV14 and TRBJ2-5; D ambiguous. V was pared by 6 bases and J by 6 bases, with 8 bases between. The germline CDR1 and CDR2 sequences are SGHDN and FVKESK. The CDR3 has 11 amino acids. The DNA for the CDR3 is TGTGCCAGCAGTCATAGCCAGACCCAGTACTTC. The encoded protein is CASSHSQTQYF.